This TCR beta chain was identified during a study of cytomegalovirus exposure and HLA in healthy donors. This CDR3 spans 14 amino acids. V shed 1 base and J 3 bases; nucleotides not matched to a gene: 5. Germline V gene lookup returns CDR1 GTSNPN and CDR2 SVGIG (reference sequence). Sequencing used immunoSEQ multiplex PCR; TCRdb keeps in-frame clones, though not all of them. The sample records about 21,000 clones, under 98% being singletons. The chain recombines TRBV30 with TRBJ1-1; TRBD1 matches 7 bases. This receptor was identified in a man aged 30 to 45 in good health and CMV-seropositive. Specimen: PBMCs. The CDR3 DNA sequence: TGTGCCTGGAGTGGGCAGGGGGATTACACTGAAGCTTTCTTT. Amino acid sequence: CAWSGQGDYTEAFF.